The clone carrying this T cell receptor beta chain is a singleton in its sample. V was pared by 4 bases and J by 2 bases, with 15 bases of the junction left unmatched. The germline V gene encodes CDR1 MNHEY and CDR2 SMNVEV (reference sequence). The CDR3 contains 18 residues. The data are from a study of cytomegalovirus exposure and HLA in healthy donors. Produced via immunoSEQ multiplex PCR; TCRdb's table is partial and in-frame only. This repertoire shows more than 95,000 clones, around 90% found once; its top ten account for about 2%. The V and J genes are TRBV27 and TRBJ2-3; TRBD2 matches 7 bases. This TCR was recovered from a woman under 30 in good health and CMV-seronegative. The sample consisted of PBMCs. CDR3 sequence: CASSSKGWTRSFTDTQYF. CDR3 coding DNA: TGTGCCAGCAGTTCAAAAGGGTGGACTAGATCCTTCACAGATACGCAGTATTTT.